This TCR beta chain was obtained from a study of cytomegalovirus exposure and HLA in healthy donors. Trimming removed 1 base at V and 5 bases at J, with 5 bases between. Germline V gene data show CDR1 as KGHSH and CDR2 as LQKENI. The CDR3 length is 12 residues. On this clone itself: The antigen is not known.

PCR employed 60 Vbeta and 13 Jbeta primers. Method: immunoSEQ multiplex PCR; TCRdb's copy keeps in-frame clones and lacks some. The sample consists of about 120,000 clones, around three quarters of them appearing once. Study-wide findings and caveats: A later analysis showed TCR association rates differing by HLA locus, peaking at DRB1 and lowest at HLA-C.

The source material was PBMCs. This receptor was taken from a male donor in good health and CMV-seronegative. The chain links TRBV18 to TRBJ2-5; no clear D gene. The CDR3 reads CASSPLSETQYF. As DNA, the CDR3 is TGTGCCAGCTCACCACTGAGTGAGACCCAGTACTTC.